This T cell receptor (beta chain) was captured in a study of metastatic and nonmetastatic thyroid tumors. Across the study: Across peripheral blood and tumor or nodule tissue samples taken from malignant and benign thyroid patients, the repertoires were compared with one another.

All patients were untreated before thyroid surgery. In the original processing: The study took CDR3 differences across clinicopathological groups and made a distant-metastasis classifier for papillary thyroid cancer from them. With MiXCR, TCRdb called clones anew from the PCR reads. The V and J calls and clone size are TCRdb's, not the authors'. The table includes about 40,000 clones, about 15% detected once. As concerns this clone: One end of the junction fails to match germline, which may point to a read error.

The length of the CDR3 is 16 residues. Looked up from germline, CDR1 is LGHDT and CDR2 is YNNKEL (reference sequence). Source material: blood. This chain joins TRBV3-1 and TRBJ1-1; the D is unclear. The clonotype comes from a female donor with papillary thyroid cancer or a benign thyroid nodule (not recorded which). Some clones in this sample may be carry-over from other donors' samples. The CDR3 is CASSQDPQVLNTGAFF. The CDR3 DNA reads TGTGCCAGCAGCCAAGATCCCCAGGTATTGAACACTGGAGCTTTCTTT.